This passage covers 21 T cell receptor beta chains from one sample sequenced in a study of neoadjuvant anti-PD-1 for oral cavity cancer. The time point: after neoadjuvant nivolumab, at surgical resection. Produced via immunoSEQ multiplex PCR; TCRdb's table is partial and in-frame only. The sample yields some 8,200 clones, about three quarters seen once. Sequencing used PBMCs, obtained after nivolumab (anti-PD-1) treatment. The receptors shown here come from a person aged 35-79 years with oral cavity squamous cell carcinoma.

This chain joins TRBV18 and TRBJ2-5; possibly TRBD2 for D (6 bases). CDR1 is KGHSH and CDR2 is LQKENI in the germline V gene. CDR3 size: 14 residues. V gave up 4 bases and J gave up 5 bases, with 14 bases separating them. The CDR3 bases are TGTGCCAGCTCACTAGGAGGGTACGGTGAGACCCAGTACTTC. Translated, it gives CASSLGGYGETQYF.

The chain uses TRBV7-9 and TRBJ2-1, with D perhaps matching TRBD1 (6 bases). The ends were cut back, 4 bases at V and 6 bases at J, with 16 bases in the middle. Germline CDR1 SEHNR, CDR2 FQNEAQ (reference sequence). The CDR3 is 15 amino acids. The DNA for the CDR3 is TGTGCCAGCAGCTCTAGCCTCGGACAGATCAATGAGCAGTTCTTC. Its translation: CASSSSLGQINEQFF.

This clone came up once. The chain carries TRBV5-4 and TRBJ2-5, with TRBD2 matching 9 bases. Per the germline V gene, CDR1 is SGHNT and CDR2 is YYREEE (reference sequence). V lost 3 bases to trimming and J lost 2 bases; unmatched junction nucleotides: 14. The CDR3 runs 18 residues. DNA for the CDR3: TGTGCCAGCAGCTCCTTGGGTCGGCTAGCGGGGAGACAAGAGACCCAGTACTTC. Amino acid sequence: CASSSLGRLAGRQETQYF.

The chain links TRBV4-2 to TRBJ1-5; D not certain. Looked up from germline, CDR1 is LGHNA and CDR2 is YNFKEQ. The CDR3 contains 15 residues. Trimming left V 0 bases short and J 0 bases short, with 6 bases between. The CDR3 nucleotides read TGTGCCAGCAGCCAAGAGGGTACTAGCAATCAGCCCCAGCATTTT. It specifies CASSQEGTSNQPQHF.

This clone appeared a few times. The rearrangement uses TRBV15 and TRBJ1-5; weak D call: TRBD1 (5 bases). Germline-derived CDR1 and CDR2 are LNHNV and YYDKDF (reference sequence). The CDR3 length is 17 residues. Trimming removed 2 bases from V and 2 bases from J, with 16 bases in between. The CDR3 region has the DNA TGTGCCACCAGCAGATCCCAAGTAAGGGGTGGCAATCAGCCCCAGCATTTT. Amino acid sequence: CATSRSQVRGGNQPQHF.

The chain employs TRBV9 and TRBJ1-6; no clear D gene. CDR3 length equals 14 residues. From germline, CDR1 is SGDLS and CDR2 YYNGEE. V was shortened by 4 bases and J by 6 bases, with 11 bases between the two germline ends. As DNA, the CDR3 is TGTGCCAGCAGCCTTCGGCAGAGTAATTCACCCCTCCACTTT. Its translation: CASSLRQSNSPLHF.

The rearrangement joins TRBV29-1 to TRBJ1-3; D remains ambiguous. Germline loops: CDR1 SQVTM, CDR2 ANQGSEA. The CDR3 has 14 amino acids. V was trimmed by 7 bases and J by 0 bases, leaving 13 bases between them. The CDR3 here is CSAGSRSSGNTIYF. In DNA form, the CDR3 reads TGCAGCGCCGGTAGTCGTAGCTCTGGAAACACCATATATTTT.

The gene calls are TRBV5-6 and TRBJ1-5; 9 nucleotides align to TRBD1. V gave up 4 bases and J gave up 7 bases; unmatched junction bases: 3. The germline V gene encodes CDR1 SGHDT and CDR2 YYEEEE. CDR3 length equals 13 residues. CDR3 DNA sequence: TGTGCCAGCAGCCGGGACAGGGCCCAGCCCCAGCATTTT. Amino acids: CASSRDRAQPQHF.

The CDR3 coding sequence is TGTGCCAGCAGTTACTCGAACTCCATAAACACCGGGGAGCTGTTTTTT. Its translation is CASSYSNSINTGELFF. The chain recombines TRBV6-5 with TRBJ2-2, with D uncertain. CDR1 is MNHEY, CDR2 SVGAGI, per germline. With 0 bases removed from V and 2 bases from J, the gap between germline ends came to 10 bases. The CDR3 has 16 amino acids.

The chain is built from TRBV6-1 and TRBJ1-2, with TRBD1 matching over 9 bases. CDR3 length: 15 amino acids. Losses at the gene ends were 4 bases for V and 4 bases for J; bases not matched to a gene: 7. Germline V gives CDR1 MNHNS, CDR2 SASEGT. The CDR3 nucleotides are TGTGCCAGCAGTGCCGGGACAGGGAATAGCTATGGCTACACCTTC. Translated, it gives CASSAGTGNSYGYTF.

CDR3 amino acids: CASSLQAPHSGNTIYF. For the CDR3, the DNA is TGTGCCAGCAGTTTACAGGCCCCTCACTCTGGAAACACCATATATTTT. This chain uses TRBV6-5 with TRBJ1-3; D perhaps matches TRBD1 (5 bases). Germline CDR1 and CDR2: MNHEY and SVGAGI. This CDR3 comprises 16 residues. V was shortened by 4 bases and J by 0 bases, with 13 bases between the two germline ends.

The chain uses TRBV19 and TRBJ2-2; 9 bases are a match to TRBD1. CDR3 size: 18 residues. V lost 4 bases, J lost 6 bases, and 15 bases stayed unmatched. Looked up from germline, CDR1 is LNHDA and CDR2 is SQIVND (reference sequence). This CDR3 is CASSTTADFRTGAGELFF. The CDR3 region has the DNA TGTGCCAGTAGTACCACTGCTGATTTCAGGACAGGGGCCGGGGAGCTGTTTTTT.

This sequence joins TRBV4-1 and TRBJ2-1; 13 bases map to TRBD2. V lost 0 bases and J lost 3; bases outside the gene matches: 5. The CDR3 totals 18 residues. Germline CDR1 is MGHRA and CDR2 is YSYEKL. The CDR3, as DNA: TGCGCCAGCAGCCAAGAGCCCGGACTAGCGGGGGACTACAATGAGCAGTTCTTC. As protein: CASSQEPGLAGDYNEQFF.

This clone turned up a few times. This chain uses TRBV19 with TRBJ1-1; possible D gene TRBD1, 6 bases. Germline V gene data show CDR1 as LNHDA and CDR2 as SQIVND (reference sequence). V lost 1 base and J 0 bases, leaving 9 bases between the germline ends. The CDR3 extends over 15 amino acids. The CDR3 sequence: CASSIGTVMNTEAFF. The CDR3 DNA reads TGTGCCAGTAGTATAGGGACAGTAATGAACACTGAAGCTTTCTTT.

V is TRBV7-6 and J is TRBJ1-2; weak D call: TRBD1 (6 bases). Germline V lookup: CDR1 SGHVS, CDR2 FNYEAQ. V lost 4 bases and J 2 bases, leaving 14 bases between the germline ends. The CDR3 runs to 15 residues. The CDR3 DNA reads TGTGCCAGCAGCTCTATTCAGGGGAGAAACTATGGCTACACCTTC. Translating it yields CASSSIQGRNYGYTF.

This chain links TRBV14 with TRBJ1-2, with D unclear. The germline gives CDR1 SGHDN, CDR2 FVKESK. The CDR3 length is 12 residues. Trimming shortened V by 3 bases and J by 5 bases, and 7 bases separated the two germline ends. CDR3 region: CASSQTQYGYTF. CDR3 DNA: TGTGCCAGCAGCCAGACACAGTATGGCTACACCTTC.

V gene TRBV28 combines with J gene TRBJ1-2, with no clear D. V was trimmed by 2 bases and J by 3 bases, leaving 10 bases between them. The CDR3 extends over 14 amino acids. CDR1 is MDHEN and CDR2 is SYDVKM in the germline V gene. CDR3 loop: CASSLSWGDYGYTF. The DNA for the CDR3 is TGTGCCAGCAGTTTAAGTTGGGGTGACTATGGCTACACCTTC.

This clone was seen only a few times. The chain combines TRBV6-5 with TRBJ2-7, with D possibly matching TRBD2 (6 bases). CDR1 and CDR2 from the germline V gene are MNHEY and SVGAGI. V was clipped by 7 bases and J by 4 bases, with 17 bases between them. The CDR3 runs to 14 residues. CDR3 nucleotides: TGTGCCAGCAAAAGGGCGGGGCAAGTTTACGAGCAGTACTTC. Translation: CASKRAGQVYEQYF.

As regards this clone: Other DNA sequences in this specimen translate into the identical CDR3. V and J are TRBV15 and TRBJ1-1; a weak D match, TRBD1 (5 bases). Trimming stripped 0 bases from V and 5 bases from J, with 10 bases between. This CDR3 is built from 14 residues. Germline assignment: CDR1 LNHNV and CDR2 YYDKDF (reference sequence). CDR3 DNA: TGTGCCACCAGCAGAGATCTAGGGGCGACTGAAGCTTTCTTT. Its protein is CATSRDLGATEAFF. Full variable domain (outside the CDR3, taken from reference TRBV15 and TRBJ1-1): DAMVIQNPRYQVTQFGKPVTLSCSQTLNHNVMYWYQQKSSQAPKLLFHYYDKDFNNEADTPDNFQSRRPNTSFCFLDIRSPGLGDTAMYLCATSRDLGATEAFFGQGTRLTVV.

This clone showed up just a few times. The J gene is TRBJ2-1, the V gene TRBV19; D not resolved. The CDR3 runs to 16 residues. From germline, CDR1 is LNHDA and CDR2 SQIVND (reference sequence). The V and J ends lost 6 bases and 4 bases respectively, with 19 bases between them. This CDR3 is CASSALIREYYNEQFF. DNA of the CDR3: TGTGCCAGTAGCGCACTCATAAGAGAATATTACAATGAGCAGTTCTTC.

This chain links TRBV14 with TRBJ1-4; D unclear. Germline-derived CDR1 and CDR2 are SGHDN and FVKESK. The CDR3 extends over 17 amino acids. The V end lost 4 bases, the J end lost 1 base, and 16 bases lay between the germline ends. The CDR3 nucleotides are TGTGCCAGCAGCCCAAGAGTCGGGCCAGGAACTAATGAAAAACTGTTTTTT. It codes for CASSPRVGPGTNEKLFF.